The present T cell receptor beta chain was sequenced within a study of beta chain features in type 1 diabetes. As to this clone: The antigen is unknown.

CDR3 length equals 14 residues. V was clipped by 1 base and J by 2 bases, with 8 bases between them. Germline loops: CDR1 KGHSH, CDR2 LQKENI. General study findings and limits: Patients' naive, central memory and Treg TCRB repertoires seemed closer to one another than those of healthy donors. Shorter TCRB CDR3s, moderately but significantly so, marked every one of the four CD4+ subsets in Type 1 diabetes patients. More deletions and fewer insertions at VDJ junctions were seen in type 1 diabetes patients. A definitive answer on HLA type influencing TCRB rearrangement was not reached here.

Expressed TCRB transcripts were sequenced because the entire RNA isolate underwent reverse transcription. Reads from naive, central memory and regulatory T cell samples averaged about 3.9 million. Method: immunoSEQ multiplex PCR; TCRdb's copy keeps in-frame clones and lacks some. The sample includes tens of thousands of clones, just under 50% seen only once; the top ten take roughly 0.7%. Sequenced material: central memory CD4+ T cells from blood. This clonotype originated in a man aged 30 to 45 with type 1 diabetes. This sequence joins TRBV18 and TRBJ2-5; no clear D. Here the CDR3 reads CASSPLRQQETQYF. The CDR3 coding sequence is TGTGCCAGCTCACCACTGCGACAACAAGAGACCCAGTACTTC.